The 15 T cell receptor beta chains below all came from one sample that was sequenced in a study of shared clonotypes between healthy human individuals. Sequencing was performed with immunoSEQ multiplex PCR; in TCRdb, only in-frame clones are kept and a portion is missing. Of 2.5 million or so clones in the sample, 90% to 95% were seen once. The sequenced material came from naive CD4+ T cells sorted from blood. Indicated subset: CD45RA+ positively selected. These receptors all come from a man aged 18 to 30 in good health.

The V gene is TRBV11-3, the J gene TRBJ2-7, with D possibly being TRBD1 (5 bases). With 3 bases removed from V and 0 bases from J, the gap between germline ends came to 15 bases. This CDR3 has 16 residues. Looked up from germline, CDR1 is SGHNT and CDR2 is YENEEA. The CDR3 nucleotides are TGTGCCAGCAGCTTCTACAGGAATTATGACTCCTACGAGCAGTACTTC. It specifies CASSFYRNYDSYEQYF.

The CDR3 DNA is TGTGCCAGTCAGACTCCGGGACAGGGCAATTCACCCCTCCACTTT. This codes for CASQTPGQGNSPLHF. V is TRBV19 and J is TRBJ1-6; 9 bases are a match to TRBD1. In germline, CDR1 is LNHDA, CDR2 SQIVND (reference sequence). V trimming: 8 bases; J trimming: 7 bases; junction bases outside the gene matches: 9. The CDR3 length is 15 residues.

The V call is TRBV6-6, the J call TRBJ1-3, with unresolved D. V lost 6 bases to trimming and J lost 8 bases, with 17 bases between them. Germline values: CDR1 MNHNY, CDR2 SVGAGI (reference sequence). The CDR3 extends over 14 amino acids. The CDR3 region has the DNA TGTGCCAGCAGCTATTTAGGGATAGGCGACACCATATATTTT. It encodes CASSYLGIGDTIYF.

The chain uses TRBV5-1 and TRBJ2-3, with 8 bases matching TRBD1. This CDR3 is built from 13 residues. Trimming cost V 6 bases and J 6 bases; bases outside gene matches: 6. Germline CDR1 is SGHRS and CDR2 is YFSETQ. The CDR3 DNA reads TGCGCCAGCACCGTGACAGGGGAGGATACGCAGTATTTT. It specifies CASTVTGEDTQYF.

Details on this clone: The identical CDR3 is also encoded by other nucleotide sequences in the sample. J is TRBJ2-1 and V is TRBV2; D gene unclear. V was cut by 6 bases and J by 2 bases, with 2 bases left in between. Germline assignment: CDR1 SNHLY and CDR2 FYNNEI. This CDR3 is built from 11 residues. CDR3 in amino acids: CASRPYNEQFF. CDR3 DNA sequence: TGTGCCAGCAGACCCTACAATGAGCAGTTCTTC.

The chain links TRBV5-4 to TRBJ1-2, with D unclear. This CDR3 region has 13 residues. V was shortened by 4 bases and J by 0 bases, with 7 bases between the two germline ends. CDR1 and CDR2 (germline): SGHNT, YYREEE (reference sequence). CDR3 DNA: TGTGCCAGCAGCCCCGGGACTAACTATGGCTACACCTTC. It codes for CASSPGTNYGYTF.

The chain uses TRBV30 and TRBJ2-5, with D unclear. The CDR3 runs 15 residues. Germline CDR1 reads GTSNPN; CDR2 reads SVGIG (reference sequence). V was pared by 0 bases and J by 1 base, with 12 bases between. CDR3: CAWSVSGSFQETQYF. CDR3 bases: TGTGCCTGGAGTGTATCAGGCAGCTTCCAAGAGACCCAGTACTTC.

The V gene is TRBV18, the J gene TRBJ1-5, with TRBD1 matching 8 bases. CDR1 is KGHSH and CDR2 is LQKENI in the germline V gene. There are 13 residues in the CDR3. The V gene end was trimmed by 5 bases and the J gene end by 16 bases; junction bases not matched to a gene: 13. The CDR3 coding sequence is TGTGCCAGCTCAACTAGGGATCTGGACAGGGTACATTTT. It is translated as CASSTRDLDRVHF.

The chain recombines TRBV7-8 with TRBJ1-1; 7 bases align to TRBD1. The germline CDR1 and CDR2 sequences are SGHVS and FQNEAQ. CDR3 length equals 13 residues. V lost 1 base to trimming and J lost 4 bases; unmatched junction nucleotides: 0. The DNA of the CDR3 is TGTGCCAGCAGCTTAGGACAGGGCACTGAAGCTTTCTTT. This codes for CASSLGQGTEAFF.

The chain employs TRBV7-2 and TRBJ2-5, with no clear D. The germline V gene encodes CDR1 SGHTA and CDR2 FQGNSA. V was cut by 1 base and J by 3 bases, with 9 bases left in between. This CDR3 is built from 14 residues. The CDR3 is CASSLGIVKETQYF. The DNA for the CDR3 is TGTGCCAGCAGCTTAGGTATTGTGAAAGAGACCCAGTACTTC.

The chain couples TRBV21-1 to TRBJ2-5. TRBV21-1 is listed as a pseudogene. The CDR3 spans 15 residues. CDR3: CASSKGGKGEETQYF. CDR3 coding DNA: TGTGCCAGCAGCAAAGGCGGAAAGGGCGAAGAGACCCAGTACTTC.

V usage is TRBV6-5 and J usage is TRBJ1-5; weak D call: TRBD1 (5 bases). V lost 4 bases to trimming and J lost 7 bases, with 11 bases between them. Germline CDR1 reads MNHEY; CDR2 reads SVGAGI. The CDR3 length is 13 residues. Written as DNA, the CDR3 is TGTGCCAGCAGTTCAGGGATGGGGCAGCCCCAGCATTTT. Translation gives CASSSGMGQPQHF.

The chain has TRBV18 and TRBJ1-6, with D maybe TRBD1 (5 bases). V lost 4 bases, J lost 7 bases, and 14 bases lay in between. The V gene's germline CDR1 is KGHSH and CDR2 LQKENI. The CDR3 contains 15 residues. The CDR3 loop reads CASSLGRAGNSPLHF. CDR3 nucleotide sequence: TGTGCCAGCTCACTGGGACGGGCGGGCAATTCACCCCTCCACTTT.

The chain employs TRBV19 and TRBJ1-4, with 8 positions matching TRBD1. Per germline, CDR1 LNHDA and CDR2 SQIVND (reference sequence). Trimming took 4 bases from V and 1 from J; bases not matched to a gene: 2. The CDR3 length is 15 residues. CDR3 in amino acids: CASSNTGGTNEKLFF. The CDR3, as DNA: TGTGCCAGTAGTAATACAGGGGGAACTAATGAAAAACTGTTTTTT.

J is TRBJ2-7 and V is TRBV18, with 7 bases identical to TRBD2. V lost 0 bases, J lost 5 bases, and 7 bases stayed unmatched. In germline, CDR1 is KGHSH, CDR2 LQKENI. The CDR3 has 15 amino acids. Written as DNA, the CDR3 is TGTGCCAGCTCACCACCCGGTGGGAGGGCCAACGAGCAGTACTTC. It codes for CASSPPGGRANEQYF.